The clone carrying this T cell receptor (beta chain) appeared once. Its antigen is not known. V gave up 0 bases and J gave up 0 bases, with 12 bases separating them. CDR3 length equals 17 residues. Germline CDR1 and CDR2: MGHRA and YSYEKL. The data were obtained in a study of T cell responses to AZD1222 COVID-19 vaccine. General study results and limits: Close to half of all spike-specific TCRs reportedly target regions of the variants that are unmutated. Recipients of two AZD1222 doses showed rising Spike-specific TCR breadth and depth. A mostly white British donor set with more females was recruited, and clonal diversity was possibly underestimated. Repertoire collection took place solely once the T cell response had peaked.

Some clones are missing from TCRdb's copy, which holds only in-frame ones; the method was immunoSEQ multiplex PCR. The sample contains 90,000 to 150,000 clones, about 88% of which appear only once. This sample comprised peripheral blood, obtained on day 0 of AZD1222 vaccination. The J gene is TRBJ2-1, the V gene TRBV4-1; tentatively, D is TRBD1 or TRBD2 (5 bases each). This sequence was found in an adult in good health. The CDR3 reads CASSQDYARGSYNEQFF. As DNA, the CDR3 is TGCGCCAGCAGCCAAGATTACGCGAGGGGCTCCTACAATGAGCAGTTCTTC.